These 17 T cell receptor beta chains were all obtained from the same sample, sequenced in a study of shared clonotypes between healthy human individuals (dated by TCRdb to 2019 to 2021). CD8 naive samples consisted of CD45RO-negative cells that were positively selected for CCR7, yielding a CD45RA+CCR7+ population without TemRA cells. Receptors were amplified or captured by the immunoSEQ multiplex PCR assay. Entries here come from immuneACCESS through TCRdb and include only in-frame sequences with V and J called. Some clones fail to appear in such tables; in the studies checked, an unresolved V gene covers under half of the shortfall, and the cause of the remainder is unknown. The sample table lists approximately 2,000,000 clones, about 94% of them with a count of one. More than 1.5% of the sample is in the top ten clones. Sequencing was carried out using naive CD8+ T cells from PBMCs. Per the publication, the cell subset or site label means: CD45RA+CCR7+. The receptors were gathered from a man in his late teens or twenties in good health. Some clones in this sample may be carry-over from other donors' samples.

V gene TRBV19 combines with J gene TRBJ2-2; D is possibly TRBD2 (5 bases). Germline CDR1 and CDR2: LNHDA and SQIVND (reference sequence). This CDR3 spans 14 amino acids. Deletions cut 3 bases from V and 7 bases from J, with 12 bases between. CDR3 nucleotides: TGTGCCAGTAGTATGGTCCCCGGGATCGGGGAGCTGTTTTTT. Its protein is CASSMVPGIGELFF.

The rearrangement joins TRBV29-1 to TRBJ1-2, with TRBD1 identical over 8 bases. This CDR3 contains 13 residues. The germline gives CDR1 SQVTM, CDR2 ANQGSEA. Losses at the gene ends were 5 bases for V and 0 bases for J; bases not matched to a gene: 2. The DNA of the CDR3 is TGCAGCGTTCAGGACAGGGCTAACTATGGCTACACCTTC. It translates to CSVQDRANYGYTF.

Points on this clone: This CDR3 is missing its conserved last phenylalanine or tryptophan, likely due to a read error. It is unclear where the CDR3 begins or ends on the DNA, so no DNA is shown, and the CDR3 is as TCRdb lists it. The J gene is TRBJ2-7, the V gene TRBV7-9; TRBD1 is the table's D call and was not checked against the DNA. The CDR3 extends over 13 residues, inclusive of both ends. Germline V CDR1 and CDR2: SEHNR, FQNEAQ (reference sequence). This CDR3 reads CASSPGGDRGLRL.

This clone was seen just once. This chain joins TRBV2 and TRBJ2-7; D possibly matches TRBD1 or TRBD2 (5 bases each). The CDR3 totals 15 residues. Trimming left V 6 bases short and J 0 bases short, with 15 bases between. The germline V gene has CDR1 SNHLY and CDR2 FYNNEI. CDR3 sequence (DNA): TGTGCCAGCAGAGAGGGACGGGCGAGCTCCTACGAGCAGTACTTC. As protein: CASREGRASSYEQYF.

The genes are TRBV4-1 and TRBJ1-6; tentatively, D is TRBD1 (5 bases). V was shortened by 6 bases and J by 0 bases, with 9 bases between the two germline ends. Germline V CDR1 and CDR2: MGHRA, YSYEKL. The CDR3 is 15 residues long. CDR3 DNA: TGCGCCAGCAGAAGCGACAGCTCCTATAATTCACCCCTCCACTTT. Amino acids: CASRSDSSYNSPLHF.

The CDR3 nucleotides read TGTGCCACCTCGATCGGGGGTCGACAGCCCCAGCATTTT. Translation gives CATSIGGRQPQHF. The rearrangement joins TRBV6-6 to TRBJ1-5, with D possibly TRBD1 on 5 matching bases. Germline CDR1 MNHNY, CDR2 SVGAGI (reference sequence). Between the trimmed V and J ends, which lost 10 bases and 7 bases, there was a span of 17 bases. The CDR3 is made up of 13 amino acids.

V gene TRBV28 combines with J gene TRBJ1-5; the match to TRBD1 covers 8 bases. This CDR3 has 18 residues. Trimming at V came to 5 bases and at J to 7 bases, leaving 19 bases not matched to a gene. Germline V lookup: CDR1 MDHEN, CDR2 SYDVKM. CDR3 in amino acids: CASSIQRSQGARGQPQHF. CDR3 DNA sequence: TGTGCCAGCAGTATTCAAAGGTCGCAGGGGGCGAGGGGACAGCCCCAGCATTTT.

The chain joins TRBV7-8 to TRBJ1-2; 9 nucleotides line up with TRBD1. Trimming removed 6 bases from V and 2 bases from J; junction bases left unmatched: 13. The CDR3 totals 17 residues. Germline V CDR1 and CDR2: SGHVS, FQNEAQ. The CDR3 is CASSRIKDRGYNYGYTF. The CDR3 DNA sequence: TGTGCCAGCAGTCGAATTAAGGACAGGGGCTACAACTATGGCTACACCTTC.

J is TRBJ2-7 and V is TRBV7-6; 9 bases line up with TRBD2. The CDR3 has 16 residues. V was clipped by 4 bases and J by 3 bases; unmatched bases: 10. CDR1 SGHVS and CDR2 FNYEAQ come from the germline V gene. The CDR3 is CASSWAGGRAGYEQYF. In DNA form, the CDR3 reads TGTGCCAGCAGCTGGGCGGGCGGGAGGGCCGGCTACGAGCAGTACTTC.

The rearrangement uses TRBV9 and TRBJ2-1, with a weak D call TRBD2 (6 bases). CDR3 size: 15 residues. With 0 bases removed from V and 2 bases from J, the gap between germline ends came to 9 bases. Germline CDR1 SGDLS, CDR2 YYNGEE. For the CDR3, the DNA is TGTGCCAGCAGCGTAGCGGGAGAGGCCTACAATGAGCAGTTCTTC. It encodes CASSVAGEAYNEQFF.

V usage is TRBV15 and J usage is TRBJ2-3; D ambiguous. Germline assignment: CDR1 LNHNV and CDR2 YYDKDF (reference sequence). V dropped 3 bases and J dropped 11 bases, with 9 bases sitting between them. The CDR3 consists of 11 residues. The CDR3 reads CATSSGSRQYF. The DNA of the CDR3 is TGTGCCACCAGCAGCGGTAGTAGGCAGTATTTT.

This chain uses TRBV4-2 with TRBJ2-1, with 10 bases matching TRBD2. Looked up from germline, CDR1 is LGHNA and CDR2 is YNFKEQ. J was trimmed by 4 bases and V by 4 bases; bases with no gene match: 7. The CDR3 has 16 residues. CDR3 bases: TGTGCCAGCAGCCTACTAGCGGGGCCAAGTTACAATGAGCAGTTCTTC. Translating it yields CASSLLAGPSYNEQFF.

The rearrangement uses TRBV5-3 and TRBJ2-1; 8 bases line up with TRBD1. TRBV5-3 is treated as an ORF (open reading frame) with a function not yet certain. The trim removed 4 bases at V and 5 bases at J, leaving 8 bases unmatched. This CDR3 has 15 residues. In DNA, the CDR3 is TGTGCCAGAAGCCCTGGACAGGGAGGAGACAATGAGCAGTTCTTC. This codes for CARSPGQGGDNEQFF.

V and J are TRBV27 and TRBJ2-1; D is uncertain. CDR3 size: 12 residues. Trimming shortened V by 6 bases and J by 3 bases, and 6 bases separated the two germline ends. Germline V CDR1 and CDR2: MNHEY, SMNVEV (reference sequence). The CDR3 protein is CASSSHYNEQFF. The CDR3 nucleotides are TGTGCCAGCAGCTCACACTACAATGAGCAGTTCTTC.

The J gene is TRBJ2-7, the V gene TRBV5-1; 9 bases agree with TRBD2. Looked up from germline, CDR1 is SGHRS and CDR2 is YFSETQ. The length of the CDR3 is 14 residues. V lost 4 bases and J lost 1; bases outside the gene matches: 3. The CDR3 DNA is TGCGCCAGCAGCCTTAGCGGGAGATCCTACGAGCAGTACTTC. It codes for CASSLSGRSYEQYF.

The rearrangement joins TRBV4-1 to TRBJ2-6; D not resolved. Germline CDR1 MGHRA, CDR2 YSYEKL. The CDR3 length is 15 residues. Trimming took off 3 bases at V and 0 bases at J, with 6 bases between the two ends. CDR3 in amino acids: CASSQYGSGANVLTF. The DNA of the CDR3 is TGCGCCAGCAGCCAGTATGGCTCTGGGGCCAACGTCCTGACTTTC.

This clone was detected once. J is TRBJ2-1 and V is TRBV19, with 8 nucleotides matching TRBD2. The CDR3 totals 15 residues. Germline V gives CDR1 LNHDA, CDR2 SQIVND (reference sequence). The CDR3 sequence: CGTGTSNGFYNEQFF. CDR3 DNA: TGTGGGACCGGGACTAGTAACGGTTTTTACAATGAGCAGTTCTTC.